This entry lists 21 T cell receptor beta chains sequenced from one sample in a study of blood T cell repertoires in COVID-19. Sequenced by immunoSEQ multiplex PCR; TCRdb stores in-frame clones only, minus some. The sample lists 350,000 to 450,000 clones; around 84% were seen once. Material: peripheral blood. These receptors were taken from a human donor in a cohort sampled during active COVID-19.

This chain connects TRBV6-5 to TRBJ2-7; TRBD2 is a possible D gene (6 bases). CDR1 and CDR2 (germline): MNHEY, SVGAGI. V lost 6 bases to trimming and J lost 4 bases, with 16 bases between them. This CDR3 contains 14 residues. The CDR3 reads CASRLNIGLYEQYF. Written as DNA, the CDR3 is TGTGCCAGCAGACTGAATATCGGACTATACGAGCAGTACTTC.

This rearrangement joins TRBV19 to TRBJ1-2, with 7 bases aligning to TRBD1. Germline CDR1 is LNHDA and CDR2 is SQIVND (reference sequence). V was clipped by 5 bases and J by 4 bases; unmatched bases: 10. CDR3 size: 15 residues. In DNA, the CDR3 is TGTGCCAGTAGTTCCCGGACAGGAGGGACCTATGGCTACACCTTC. Its protein product is CASSSRTGGTYGYTF.

CDR3 in amino acids: CASSIHSGGYSYEQYF. The CDR3 DNA follows: TGTGCCAGTAGTATCCATAGCGGGGGGTACTCCTACGAGCAGTACTTC. This rearrangement joins TRBV19 to TRBJ2-7; 10 bases agree with TRBD2. This CDR3 is built from 16 residues. In germline, CDR1 is LNHDA, CDR2 SQIVND (reference sequence). J lost 0 bases, V lost 3 bases, and 5 bases had no gene match. Drawing the rest from reference TRBV19 and TRBJ2-7, the complete variable domain is DGGITQSPKYLFRKEGQNVTLSCEQNLNHDAMYWYRQDPGQGLRLIYYSQIVNDFQKGDIAEGYSVSREKKESFPLTVTSAQKNPTAFYLCASSIHSGGYSYEQYFGPGTRLTVT.

The chain employs TRBV6-6 and TRBJ1-2; 8 bases fit TRBD1. Germline V gene sequence: CDR1 MNHNY, CDR2 SVGAGI (reference sequence). The CDR3 totals 12 residues. The V segment lost 6 bases and the J segment 4 bases; nucleotides outside the gene matches: 1. CDR3 protein: CASRDRVYGYTF. The DNA for the CDR3 is TGTGCCAGCAGGGACAGGGTCTATGGCTACACCTTC.

This clone was observed at least ten times. The J gene is TRBJ2-7, the V gene TRBV18, with 9 bases matching TRBD1. Germline values: CDR1 KGHSH, CDR2 LQKENI. With V trimmed by 6 bases and J by 5 bases, 14 bases remained unmatched. The length of the CDR3 is 16 residues. CDR3 coding DNA: TGTGCCAGCTCGTCCACAGGGGGCATTAGTCTTAACGAGCAGTACTTC. It encodes CASSSTGGISLNEQYF.

This clone was seen more than once but under ten times. This chain joins TRBV4-2 and TRBJ1-3; TRBD1 is a possible D gene (6 bases). Trimming left V 4 bases short and J 4 bases short, with 20 bases between. The CDR3 spans 17 residues. Germline CDR1 reads LGHNA; CDR2 reads YNFKEQ. CDR3 sequence reads: CASSRGGQPAFGNTIYF. The CDR3 region has the DNA TGTGCCAGCAGCCGGGGTGGACAGCCCGCTTTCGGAAACACCATATATTTT.

The V gene is TRBV7-9, the J gene TRBJ1-2, with 8 bases lining up with TRBD1. Germline V CDR1 and CDR2: SEHNR, FQNEAQ (reference sequence). The CDR3 consists of 17 residues. The ends lost 5 bases at V and 4 bases at J; junction bases unmatched: 15. CDR3 loop: CASSPLRGQEFFYGYTF. CDR3 DNA: TGTGCCAGCAGCCCCCTCAGGGGACAGGAGTTTTTCTATGGCTACACCTTC.

The V gene is TRBV4-2, the J gene TRBJ2-1; 8 bases map to TRBD2. The CDR3 is 16 residues long. The junction had 10 bases not matched to a gene; V was cut back by 2 bases and J by 7 bases. The germline CDR1 and CDR2 sequences are LGHNA and YNFKEQ. CDR3 coding DNA: TGTGCCAGCAGCCAACATACCGGGAGGGCGGGGAATGAGCAGTTCTTC. This codes for CASSQHTGRAGNEQFF.

V and J are TRBV9 and TRBJ2-1, with 8 bases matching TRBD1. CDR3 length equals 16 residues. From germline, CDR1 is SGDLS and CDR2 YYNGEE. The junction had 10 bases not matched to a gene; V was cut back by 1 base and J by 7 bases. CDR3 region: CASSVKNQGAGNEQFF. CDR3 DNA sequence: TGTGCCAGCAGCGTAAAGAATCAGGGGGCGGGAAATGAGCAGTTCTTC.

The chain recombines TRBV7-6 with TRBJ2-1; 9 bases align to TRBD1. CDR1 is SGHVS, CDR2 FNYEAQ, per germline. The length of the CDR3 is 15 residues. The trim removed 3 bases at V and 8 bases at J, leaving 8 bases unmatched. The CDR3, as DNA: TGTGCCAGCAGCTTCACAGGGGGCCTCGGTGATGAGCAGTTCTTC. Translation: CASSFTGGLGDEQFF.

The gene calls are TRBV23-1 and TRBJ2-7; TRBD1 agrees at 8 bases. TRBV23-1 is assigned to the ORF class and has an uncertain function. This CDR3 is built from 14 residues. CDR3 in amino acids: CARTGSQSSYEQYF. CDR3 bases: TGCGCGCGGACAGGGTCTCAGAGCTCCTACGAGCAGTACTTC.

The chain links TRBV6-5 to TRBJ1-1; 7 bases map to TRBD1. Germline assignment: CDR1 MNHEY and CDR2 SVGAGI. V shed 8 bases and J 4 bases; nucleotides not matched to a gene: 10. There are 14 residues in the CDR3. The CDR3 loop reads CASARAGGLTEAFF. The CDR3 region has the DNA TGTGCCAGCGCCAGGGCAGGGGGTCTCACTGAAGCTTTCTTT.

The chain links TRBV19 to TRBJ1-2; 7 bases are a match to TRBD1. Per germline, CDR1 LNHDA and CDR2 SQIVND (reference sequence). V was clipped by 5 bases and J by 4 bases; unmatched bases: 4. The length of the CDR3 is 13 residues. CDR3 loop: CASSPGQVYGYTF. CDR3 nucleotide sequence: TGTGCCAGTAGTCCCGGACAGGTCTATGGCTACACCTTC.

The chain couples TRBV28 to TRBJ1-1; possible D gene TRBD1, 5 bases. Germline-derived CDR1 and CDR2 are MDHEN and SYDVKM. The CDR3 is 15 residues long. V was clipped by 5 bases and J by 4 bases, with 17 bases between them. The CDR3 loop reads CASSPGGVETTEAFF. In DNA, the CDR3 is TGTGCCAGCAGTCCCGGGGGGGTTGAGACCACTGAAGCTTTCTTT.

The chain recombines TRBV5-8 with TRBJ2-2; 9 positions match TRBD2. The CDR3 totals 15 residues. Looked up from germline, CDR1 is SGHTS and CDR2 is YDEGEE. The trim removed 1 base at V and 7 bases at J, leaving 5 bases unmatched. This CDR3 is CASSLWPSGVGELFF. DNA of the CDR3: TGTGCCAGCAGCTTGTGGCCTAGCGGGGTCGGGGAGCTGTTTTTT.

This clone appeared a few times. The CDR3 bases are TGTGCCAGTAGTCTACGACAGGGGGGCTACGAGCAGTACTTC. This sequence encodes CASSLRQGGYEQYF. V is TRBV19 and J is TRBJ2-7; 9 bases match TRBD1. After removal of 5 bases from V and 3 bases from J, the junction contained 5 bases not matched to a gene. Germline V gene lookup returns CDR1 LNHDA and CDR2 SQIVND (reference sequence). The CDR3 length is 14 residues.

This clone has a handful of counts. V is TRBV2 and J is TRBJ2-3; possibly TRBD1 for D (5 bases). The CDR3 extends over 14 amino acids. Trimming stripped 1 base from V and 2 bases from J, with 7 bases between. Germline V lookup: CDR1 SNHLY, CDR2 FYNNEI. The CDR3 DNA sequence: TGTGCCAGCAGTGAAGAAGGGGACACAGATACGCAGTATTTT. Amino acid sequence: CASSEEGDTDTQYF.

The V call is TRBV19, the J call TRBJ1-4; TRBD1 might be the D (6 bases). In germline, CDR1 is LNHDA, CDR2 SQIVND (reference sequence). V was pared by 8 bases and J by 7 bases, with 20 bases between. The CDR3 has 15 amino acids. CDR3 nucleotides: TGTGCCAGTCGCAATCCAGGGGCCGTGGGTGAAAAACTGTTTTTT. Translation: CASRNPGAVGEKLFF.

The chain carries TRBV12-2 and TRBJ2-1; the table's TRBD1 call for D was not verified on the DNA. TRBV12-2 corresponds to a pseudogene. The CDR3 is made up of 17 amino acids. The CDR3 DNA reads as TGTGCAAGTCGCCCAAGTACCGGACAGGGGCTACGTTGTGAGCAGTTCTTC. Residues: CASRPSTGQGLRCEQFF.

The chain couples TRBV6-5 to TRBJ2-7; 10 bases are shared with TRBD2. CDR1 and CDR2 (germline): MNHEY, SVGAGI. V was clipped by 5 bases and J by 1 base; unmatched bases: 5. This CDR3 is 15 amino acids long. The CDR3 spells CASSTGLARSYEQYF. As DNA, the CDR3 is TGTGCCAGCAGTACGGGACTAGCGAGATCCTACGAGCAGTACTTC.

V and J are TRBV7-3 and TRBJ2-7; 7 bases map to TRBD2. Germline trimming cut 8 bases from V and 5 bases from J; bases unmatched to any gene: 15. The length of the CDR3 is 15 residues. Germline V gene sequence: CDR1 SGHTA, CDR2 FQGTGA. The chain's CDR3 is CASRYKRAGDHEQYF. In nucleotides, the CDR3 is TGTGCCAGCCGCTACAAACGGGCGGGGGACCACGAGCAGTACTTC.